This TCR beta chain came from a study of control samples from healthy donors and cancer patients. V gave up 3 bases and J gave up 9 bases, with 13 bases separating them. Germline loops: CDR1 SGHRS, CDR2 YFSETQ. The CDR3 has 14 residues. The protocol was immunoSEQ multiplex PCR, while the TCRdb copy is restricted to in-frame clones and leaves out a portion. The sample records more than 100,000 clones, 80% to 95% being singletons. The sequencing sample was made of blood. The rearrangement links TRBV5-1 to TRBJ1-6, with D possibly TRBD1 on 5 matching bases. The sequence came from a man younger than 30 in good health. This CDR3 reads CASSSTGVTSPLHF. CDR3 nucleotide sequence: TGCGCCAGCAGCTCCACAGGAGTTACTTCACCCCTCCACTTT.